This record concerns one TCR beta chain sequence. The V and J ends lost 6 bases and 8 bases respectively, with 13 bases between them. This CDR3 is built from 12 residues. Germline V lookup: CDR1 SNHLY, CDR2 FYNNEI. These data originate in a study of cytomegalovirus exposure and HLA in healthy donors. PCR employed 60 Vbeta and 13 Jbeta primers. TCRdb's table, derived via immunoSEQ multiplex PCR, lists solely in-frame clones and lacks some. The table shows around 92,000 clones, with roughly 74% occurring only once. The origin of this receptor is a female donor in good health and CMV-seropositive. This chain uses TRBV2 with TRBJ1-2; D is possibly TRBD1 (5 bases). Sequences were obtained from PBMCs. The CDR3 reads CASRGGGRGYTF. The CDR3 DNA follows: TGTGCCAGCAGGGGGGGAGGGCGAGGCTACACCTTC. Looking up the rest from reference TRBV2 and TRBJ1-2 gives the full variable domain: EPEVTQTPSHQVTQMGQEVILRCVPISNHLYFYWYRQILGQKVEFLVSFYNNEISEKSEIFDDQFSVERPDGSNFTLKIRSTKLEDSAMYFCASRGGGRGYTFGSGTRLTVV.